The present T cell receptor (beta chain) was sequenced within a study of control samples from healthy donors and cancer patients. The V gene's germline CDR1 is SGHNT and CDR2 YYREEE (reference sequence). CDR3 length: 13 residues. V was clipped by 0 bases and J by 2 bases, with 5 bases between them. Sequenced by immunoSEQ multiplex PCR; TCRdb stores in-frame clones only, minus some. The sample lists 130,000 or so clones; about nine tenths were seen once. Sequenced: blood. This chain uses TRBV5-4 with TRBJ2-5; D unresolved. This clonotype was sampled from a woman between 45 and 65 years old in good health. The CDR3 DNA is TGTGCCAGCAGCTTGGTACCACAAGAGACCCAGTACTTC. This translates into CASSLVPQETQYF. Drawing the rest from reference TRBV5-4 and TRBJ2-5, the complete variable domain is ETGVTQSPTHLIKTRGQQVTLRCSSQSGHNTVSWYQQALGQGPQFIFQYYREEENGRGNFPPRFSGLQFPNYSSELNVNALELDDSALYLCASSLVPQETQYFGPGTRLLVL.